The 23 T cell receptor beta chains listed next were all sequenced from one sample in a study of PD-L1 blockade in urothelial cancer. Only in-frame clones appear in the TCRdb table, and some are missing; sequencing was by immunoSEQ multiplex PCR. The sample contains 85,000 to 90,000 clones, more than 90% of which appear only once. The input for sequencing was PBMCs, taken around atezolizumab (anti-PD-L1) treatment. Receptors originate from a man aged 55 to 70 with urothelial cancer.

This chain connects TRBV4-1 to TRBJ2-5; D uncertain. Germline V CDR1 and CDR2: MGHRA, YSYEKL. V was trimmed by 0 bases and J by 7 bases, leaving 9 bases between them. CDR3 length: 13 amino acids. CDR3 coding DNA: TGCGCCAGCAGCCAAGAAACTTCGGGGACCCAGTACTTC. Translating gives CASSQETSGTQYF.

This chain uses TRBV4-3 with TRBJ2-2; 13 bases match TRBD2. The trim removed 4 bases at V and 7 bases at J, leaving 6 bases unmatched. In germline, CDR1 is LGHNA, CDR2 YSLEER. The CDR3 is 16 residues long. CDR3: CASSPRTSGSVGELFF. In DNA form, the CDR3 reads TGCGCCAGCAGCCCCCGGACTAGCGGGAGCGTCGGGGAGCTGTTTTTT.

This rearrangement joins TRBV7-6 to TRBJ2-5; no clear D gene. V dropped 3 bases and J dropped 3 bases, with 8 bases sitting between them. The germline gives CDR1 SGHVS, CDR2 FNYEAQ. The length of the CDR3 is 13 residues. The CDR3: CASSLLQKETQYF. CDR3 bases: TGTGCCAGCAGCTTGCTACAGAAAGAGACCCAGTACTTC.

The chain uses TRBV6-1 and TRBJ1-2; 9 nucleotides line up with TRBD1. This CDR3 contains 13 residues. Unmatched junction bases numbered 1, after V lost 4 bases and J lost 4 bases. Germline CDR1 is MNHNS and CDR2 is SASEGT. CDR3 nucleotides: TGTGCCAGCAGTGGACAGGGGGGCTATGGCTACACCTTC. Translating gives CASSGQGGYGYTF.

The sample holds a few counts of this clone. V gene TRBV12-5 combines with J gene TRBJ1-1, with TRBD1 matching over 7 bases. Germline CDR1 LGHNT, CDR2 FRNRAP. V gave up 6 bases and J gave up 1 base; unmatched junction bases: 2. The CDR3 is 13 amino acids. The CDR3 is CASGWTGNTEAFF. The CDR3 DNA reads as TGTGCTAGTGGCTGGACAGGGAACACTGAAGCTTTCTTT.

The DNA for the CDR3 is TGTGCCACCAGCAGAGACCACGAAGGGACTAGCAGAACTTCCTACGAGCAGTACTTC. Its protein is CATSRDHEGTSRTSYEQYF. The V and J genes are TRBV15 and TRBJ2-7, with TRBD2 matching 9 bases. The CDR3 sequence is 19 residues long. Trimming at V came to 0 bases and at J to 1 base, leaving 13 bases not matched to a gene. Germline V lookup: CDR1 LNHNV, CDR2 YYDKDF (reference sequence).

The chain recombines TRBV18 with TRBJ2-7; TRBD1 aligns across 10 bases. The CDR3 sequence is 15 residues long. In germline, CDR1 is KGHSH, CDR2 LQKENI. V shed 0 bases and J 5 bases; nucleotides not matched to a gene: 4. Here the CDR3 reads CASSPPSGQGHEQYF. DNA of the CDR3: TGTGCCAGCTCACCACCTTCGGGACAGGGGCACGAGCAGTACTTC.

The V call is TRBV25-1, the J call TRBJ1-4; possible D gene TRBD1, 5 bases. From germline, CDR1 is MGHDK and CDR2 SYGVNS. Trimming removed 4 bases at V and 6 bases at J, with 15 bases between. This CDR3 region has 15 residues. The CDR3: CASSASGGGDEKLFF. CDR3 bases: TGTGCCAGCAGTGCCAGCGGGGGGGGAGATGAAAAACTGTTTTTT.

This clone was detected only once. This chain links TRBV7-3 with TRBJ2-7, with 9 bases aligning to TRBD1. J was trimmed by 5 bases and V by 2 bases; bases with no gene match: 13. Germline CDR1 SGHTA, CDR2 FQGTGA. This CDR3 contains 17 residues. The CDR3 reads CASSLAPYAGQGHEQYF. The CDR3 nucleotides read TGTGCCAGCAGCTTAGCCCCTTATGCGGGACAGGGACACGAGCAGTACTTC.

The chain links TRBV5-5 to TRBJ1-1; D gene uncertain. The germline gives CDR1 SGHKS, CDR2 YYEKEE (reference sequence). Trimming took off 0 bases at V and 4 bases at J, with 13 bases between the two ends. CDR3 length: 15 amino acids. The CDR3 is CASSLGARILTEAFF. In nucleotides, the CDR3 is TGTGCCAGCAGCTTGGGAGCGAGGATACTCACTGAAGCTTTCTTT.

The genes are TRBV7-9 and TRBJ2-1, with 8 bases lining up with TRBD2. CDR1 SEHNR and CDR2 FQNEAQ come from the germline V gene (reference sequence). The ends lost 3 bases at V and 6 bases at J; junction bases unmatched: 7. CDR3 size: 15 residues. The CDR3 sequence: CASSFSSGDVNEQFF. CDR3 DNA: TGTGCCAGCAGCTTTAGTAGCGGGGATGTCAATGAGCAGTTCTTC.

J is TRBJ2-3 and V is TRBV2; 9 nucleotides align to TRBD2. The CDR3 runs to 16 residues. Germline trimming cut 5 bases from V and 5 bases from J; bases unmatched to any gene: 11. Germline-derived CDR1 and CDR2 are SNHLY and FYNNEI. This CDR3 reads CASSPISGRVVDTQYF. The DNA of the CDR3 is TGTGCCAGCAGTCCCATTAGCGGGAGAGTAGTAGATACGCAGTATTTT.

The V call is TRBV6-1, the J call TRBJ2-1; D is ambiguous. The germline V gene has CDR1 MNHNS and CDR2 SASEGT. Deletions cut 6 bases from V and 1 base from J, with 10 bases between. The CDR3 runs to 14 residues. In nucleotides, the CDR3 is TGTGCCAGCAGGGGCCACAGTTCCTACAATGAGCAGTTCTTC. Translating it yields CASRGHSSYNEQFF.

This sequence joins TRBV4-1 and TRBJ2-5, with 7 bases fitting TRBD2. Germline-derived CDR1 and CDR2 are MGHRA and YSYEKL. The CDR3 has 15 residues. The V gene end was trimmed by 2 bases and the J gene end by 5 bases; junction bases not matched to a gene: 8. The CDR3 sequence: CASSQSPRERETQYF. In nucleotides, the CDR3 is TGCGCCAGCAGCCAATCTCCGCGGGAGCGCGAGACCCAGTACTTC.

The chain is built from TRBV6-5 and TRBJ2-6, with D uncertain. The V and J ends lost 6 bases and 1 base respectively, with 4 bases between them. The CDR3 sequence is 13 residues long. Germline lookup yields CDR1 MNHEY and CDR2 SVGAGI. This chain's CDR3 is CASRSSGANVLTF. The CDR3 DNA follows: TGTGCCAGCAGGTCGTCTGGGGCCAACGTCCTGACTTTC.

The chain links TRBV7-2 to TRBJ2-7; 8 bases map to TRBD1. J lost 4 bases, V lost 4 bases, and 6 bases had no gene match. CDR1 is SGHTA and CDR2 is FQGNSA in the germline V gene. The CDR3 loop spans 14 amino acids. CDR3 nucleotides: TGTGCCAGCAGCTCCCAGGGGGCCCGATACGAGCAGTACTTC. It specifies CASSSQGARYEQYF.

The V call is TRBV4-2, the J call TRBJ2-1, with 9 positions matching TRBD2. The germline V gene encodes CDR1 LGHNA and CDR2 YNFKEQ. There are 16 residues in the CDR3. V was pared by 1 base and J by 1 base, with 2 bases of the junction left unmatched. CDR3 DNA sequence: TGTGCCAGCAGCCAAGGACTAGCGGTATCCTACAATGAGCAGTTCTTC. It translates to CASSQGLAVSYNEQFF.

The chain employs TRBV29-1 and TRBJ2-1; 10 bases align to TRBD2. V was clipped by 5 bases and J by 13 bases; unmatched bases: 2. The CDR3 is made up of 10 amino acids. Germline V gene data show CDR1 as SQVTM and CDR2 as ANQGSEA. DNA for the CDR3: TGCAGCGTTAGGACTAGCGGACAGTTCTTC. Protein product: CSVRTSGQFF.

CDR3: CASSQVAGTEAFF. In DNA form, the CDR3 reads TGCGCCAGCAGCCAAGTCGCCGGGACTGAAGCTTTCTTT. V gene TRBV4-3 combines with J gene TRBJ1-1; D unresolved. Trimming took 1 base from V and 5 from J, leaving 8 bases between them. CDR3 length equals 13 residues. Germline CDR1 reads LGHNA; CDR2 reads YSLEER.

This clone was seen only once. This chain links TRBV5-1 with TRBJ2-3, with 8 bases fitting TRBD2. Germline V CDR1 and CDR2: SGHRS, YFSETQ. J was trimmed by 6 bases and V by 2 bases; bases with no gene match: 11. The CDR3 totals 16 residues. The CDR3 sequence is CASSFSLGTRGDTQYF. CDR3 nucleotide sequence: TGCGCCAGCAGCTTTTCTCTGGGGACTAGGGGGGATACGCAGTATTTT.

The CDR3 loop is CASSAPTVPSTDTQYF. The CDR3 coding sequence is TGTGCCAGCAGCGCCCCGACAGTGCCTAGCACAGATACGCAGTATTTT. The chain links TRBV9 to TRBJ2-3; tentatively, D is TRBD1 (5 bases). With 3 bases removed from V and 0 bases from J, the gap between germline ends came to 14 bases. The CDR3 loop spans 16 amino acids. Germline lookup yields CDR1 SGDLS and CDR2 YYNGEE.

V gene TRBV4-3 combines with J gene TRBJ2-7, with 8 bases matching TRBD1. J gave up 3 bases and V 0 bases, and 4 bases lay outside the gene matches. The CDR3 sequence is 15 residues long. Germline CDR1 and CDR2: LGHNA and YSLEER. The CDR3 region has the DNA TGCGCCAGCAGCCAAGATCTCGACAGGGGCTACGAGCAGTACTTC. Translating it yields CASSQDLDRGYEQYF.

The chain is built from TRBV10-1 and TRBJ2-7; 7 bases align to TRBD1. The CDR3 contains 13 residues. V trimming: 10 bases; J trimming: 7 bases; junction bases outside the gene matches: 13. CDR1 and CDR2 (germline): WNHNN, SYGVQD (reference sequence). The CDR3 sequence is CATQQGVYGEQYF. For the CDR3, the DNA is TGCGCCACCCAGCAGGGGGTTTATGGGGAGCAGTACTTC.